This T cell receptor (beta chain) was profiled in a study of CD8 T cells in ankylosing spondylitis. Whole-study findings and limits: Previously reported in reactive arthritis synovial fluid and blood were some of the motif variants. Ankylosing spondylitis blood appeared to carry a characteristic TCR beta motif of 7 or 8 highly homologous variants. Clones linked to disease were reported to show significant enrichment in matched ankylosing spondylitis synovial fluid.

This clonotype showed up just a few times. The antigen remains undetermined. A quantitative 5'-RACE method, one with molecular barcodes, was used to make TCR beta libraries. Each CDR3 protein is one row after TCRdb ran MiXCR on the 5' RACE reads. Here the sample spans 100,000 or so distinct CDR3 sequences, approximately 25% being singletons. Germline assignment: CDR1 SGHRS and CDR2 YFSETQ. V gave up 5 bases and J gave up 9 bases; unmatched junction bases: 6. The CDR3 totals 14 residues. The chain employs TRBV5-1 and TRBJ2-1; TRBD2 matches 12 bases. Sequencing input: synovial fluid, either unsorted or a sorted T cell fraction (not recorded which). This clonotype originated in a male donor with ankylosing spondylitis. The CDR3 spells CASRSSGRDGEQFF. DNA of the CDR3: TGCGCCAGCAGATCTAGCGGGAGGGATGGTGAGCAGTTCTTC.